The following is a T cell receptor beta chain sequence with its context. This entry is derived from a study of T-cell reconstitution after alpha-beta-depleted transplantation in children. Preparing the TCRbeta library involved the use of unique molecular identifiers. TCRdb fed the PCR reads into MiXCR, producing one record per CDR3 protein. The repertoire holds about 500,000 distinct CDR3 sequences, with 32% as singletons. The CDR3 covers 17 residues. Trimming at V came to 10 bases and at J to 7 bases, leaving 17 bases not matched to a gene. V usage is TRBV12-3 or TRBV12-4 and J usage is TRBJ2-7, with 15 bases that match TRBD2. The sample consisted of PBMCs from the stem cell graft donor, taken from the stem cell graft. This receptor was taken from a human donor who donated a stem cell graft to a child with aplastic anemia. The DNA of the CDR3 is TGTGCCATCTGTTTGGGACTAGCGGGAGGATACCTACGGGAGCAGTACTTC. Its translation: CAICLGLAGGYLREQYF.